This is a list of T cell receptor beta chains from one sample in a study of persistence of HIV-infected CD4 T cells. TCRdb's copy holds only in-frame clones and misses some; the assay was immunoSEQ multiplex PCR. This table has about 36,000 clones, approximately 81% appearing once. No cognate antigen is known for these TCRs. The specimen comprised cultured CD4+ T cells from PBMCs, sampled from a patient who received antiretroviral therapy. The receptors stem from an adult with HIV. The donor label of this sample is uncertain. Each CDR3 is given with its conserved first and last residue. Each record gives: V gene, clone size, J gene, D gene, CDR3 protein, CDR3 DNA. A D gene is named only where the DNA matches it firmly. Clone size is given for some rows only: seen once, a few or many times, or a class if the clone is expanded.

>TRBV6-5|NA|TRBJ1-6|NA
CASSYSRGSSYSPLHF
TGTGCCAGCAGTTACTCGAGGGGTTCGTCTTATTCACCCCTCCACTTT
>TRBV15|NA|TRBJ2-5|TRBD1
CATSRDRAGETQYF
TGTGCCACCAGCAGGGACAGGGCTGGGGAGACCCAGTACTTC
>TRBV3-1/TRBV3-2|NA|TRBJ2-1|TRBD2
CASSPLAGGIYNEQFF
TGTGCCAGCAGCCCATTAGCGGGGGGGATTTACAATGAGCAGTTCTTC
>TRBV25-1|NA|TRBJ1-5|TRBD1
CASSSIDREDQPQHF
TGTGCCAGCAGTTCCATCGACAGGGAAGACCAGCCCCAGCATTTT
>TRBV28|NA|TRBJ2-7|NA
CASSSWRRGSYEQYF
TGTGCCAGCAGTTCTTGGAGGAGGGGGTCCTACGAGCAGTACTTC
>TRBV2|NA|TRBJ2-7|NA
CASSEDRFSYEQYF
TGTGCCAGCAGTGAAGACAGGTTCTCCTACGAGCAGTACTTC
>TRBV3-1/TRBV3-2|NA|TRBJ2-7|NA
CASSQVKERSSYEQYF
TGTGCCAGCAGCCAAGTTAAGGAACGTAGCTCCTACGAGCAGTACTTC
>TRBV5-1|NA|TRBJ1-2|TRBD1
CASSLGETGVPHYGYTF
TGCGCCAGCAGCTTGGGCGAGACAGGGGTCCCCCACTATGGCTACACCTTC
>TRBV28|once|TRBJ1-1|NA
CALRAGGSRTEAFF
TGTGCCCTACGGGCGGGGGGCTCGAGAACTGAAGCTTTCTTT
>TRBV25-1|NA|TRBJ2-3|NA
CASVPSIGTDTQYF
TGTGCCAGCGTCCCTAGTATAGGCACAGATACGCAGTATTTT
>TRBV28|NA|TRBJ2-7|TRBD2
CASSIGTSGHSYEQYF
TGTGCCAGCAGTATCGGGACTAGCGGTCATTCCTACGAGCAGTACTTC
>TRBV3-1/TRBV3-2|NA|TRBJ1-5|TRBD1
CASSQVSTGGGNQPQHF
TGTGCCAGCAGCCAAGTGTCCACAGGGGGCGGGAATCAGCCCCAGCATTTT
>TRBV6-5|NA|TRBJ1-1|NA
CASTSPVNTEAFF
TGTGCCAGCACGTCTCCAGTGAACACTGAAGCTTTCTTT
>TRBV6-1|NA|TRBJ2-7|NA
CASSPRFINEQYF
TGTGCCAGCAGTCCCCGCTTCATAAACGAGCAGTACTTC
>TRBV19|once|TRBJ1-3|NA
CASSNREISGNTIYF
TGTGCCTCATCGAACAGGGAGATCTCTGGAAACACCATATATTTT
>TRBV7-9|NA|TRBJ1-2|TRBD1
CASTRTGQGANGYTF
TGTGCCAGCACCAGAACGGGACAGGGGGCGAACGGCTACACCTTC
>TRBV28|NA|TRBJ2-7|TRBD2
CASRARSGGTYEQYF
TGTGCCAGCAGGGCCCGTAGCGGGGGTACCTACGAGCAGTACTTC